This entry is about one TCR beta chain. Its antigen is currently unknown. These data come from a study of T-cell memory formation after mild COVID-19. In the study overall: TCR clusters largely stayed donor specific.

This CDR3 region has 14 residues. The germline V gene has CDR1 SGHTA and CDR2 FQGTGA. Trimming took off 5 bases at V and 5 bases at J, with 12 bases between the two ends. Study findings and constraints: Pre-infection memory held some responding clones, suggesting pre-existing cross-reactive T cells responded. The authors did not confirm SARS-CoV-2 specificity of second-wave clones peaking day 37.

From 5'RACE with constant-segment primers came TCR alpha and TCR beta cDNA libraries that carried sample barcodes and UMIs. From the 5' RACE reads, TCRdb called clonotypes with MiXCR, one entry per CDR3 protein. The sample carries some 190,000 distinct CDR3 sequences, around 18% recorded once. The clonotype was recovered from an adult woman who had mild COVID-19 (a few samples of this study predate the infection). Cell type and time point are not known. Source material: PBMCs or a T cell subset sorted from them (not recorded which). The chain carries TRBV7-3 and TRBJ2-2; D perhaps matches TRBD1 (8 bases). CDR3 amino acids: CASSIQGGTGELFF. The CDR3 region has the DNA TGTGCCAGCAGCATACAGGGGGGGACCGGGGAGCTGTTTTTT.